Each of the 17 T cell receptor beta chains below was sequenced from the same sample in a study of T-cell reconstitution after alpha-beta-depleted transplantation in children. Researchers prepared the TCRbeta library using unique molecular identifiers, the study reports. In TCRdb, the PCR reads were re-called with MiXCR into one record per CDR3 protein. The sample lists more than 500,000 distinct CDR3 sequences; about an eighth were seen once. Specimen: PBMCs, mostly from graft donor cells, collected 180 days after TCRalphabeta/CD19-depleted stem cell transplant. These receptors were collected from a female patient aged 2 to 10 who had a stem cell transplant for aplastic anemia, so the T cells may come from the graft donor.

The J gene is TRBJ2-1, the V gene TRBV3-1; D is uncertain. CDR3 length: 17 amino acids. V lost 4 bases and J lost 0, with 16 bases in between. CDR1 is LGHDT and CDR2 is YNNKEL in the germline V gene (reference sequence). CDR3 sequence reads: CASSRSAAPSSYNEQFF. For the CDR3, the DNA is TGTGCCAGCAGCCGCAGTGCAGCGCCGAGCTCCTACAATGAGCAGTTCTTC.

This clonotype was counted at least ten times. The rearrangement joins TRBV6-2 or TRBV6-3 to TRBJ2-2, with TRBD1 matching 8 bases. This CDR3 comprises 20 residues. V shed 5 bases and J 1 base; nucleotides not matched to a gene: 18. CDR1 and CDR2 from the germline V gene are MNHEY and SVGEGT. CDR3 DNA sequence: TGTGCCAGCAGTCTTACCGGGACAGGCGATTACTTCCTGAACACCGGGGAGCTGTTTTTT. Translating gives CASSLTGTGDYFLNTGELFF.

The chain recombines TRBV5-1 with TRBJ1-2; 7 positions agree with TRBD1. V lost 3 bases, J lost 8 bases, and 4 bases stayed unmatched. The CDR3 has 12 amino acids. Germline CDR1 SGHRS, CDR2 YFSETQ. For the CDR3, the DNA is TGCGCCAGCAGCTCGGGACAGCTCGGCTACACCTTC. This translates into CASSSGQLGYTF.

This clonotype was picked up a small number of times. J is TRBJ2-1 and V is TRBV12-3 or TRBV12-4; D may match TRBD1 or TRBD2 (5 bases each). V was pared by 2 bases and J by 10 bases, with 24 bases between. The CDR3 covers 17 residues. CDR3 coding DNA: TGTGCCAGCAGTTTATCTCCGAACGGGACCCAAAATGAGGAGCAGTTCTTC. Translated: CASSLSPNGTQNEEQFF.

This clonotype came up many times. This chain joins TRBV7-2 and TRBJ2-1, with a tentative D call TRBD1 (5 bases). Trimming removed 1 base from V and 6 bases from J, with 13 bases in between. The length of the CDR3 is 15 residues. Germline CDR1 SGHTA, CDR2 FQGNSA. CDR3 loop: CASSLGQIPLNEQFF. CDR3 coding DNA: TGTGCCAGCAGCTTAGGACAGATTCCTCTCAATGAGCAGTTCTTC.

Only a few counts were recorded for this clonotype. This chain links TRBV5-1 with TRBJ1-1, with D perhaps matching TRBD1 (5 bases). Trimming shortened V by 0 bases and J by 7 bases, and 13 bases separated the two germline ends. The CDR3 is 14 residues long. Germline CDR1 SGHRS, CDR2 YFSETQ. The CDR3 sequence: CASSLVAGTVEAFF. The DNA of the CDR3 is TGCGCCAGCAGCTTGGTCGCAGGGACGGTTGAAGCTTTCTTT.

This clonotype was observed a few times. The chain carries TRBV29-1 and TRBJ2-2; 7 bases agree with TRBD2. V lost 0 bases and J lost 1; bases outside the gene matches: 2. The CDR3 has 15 residues. Germline V CDR1 and CDR2: SQVTM, ANQGSEA. This CDR3 is CSVEDLAVNTGELFF. DNA of the CDR3: TGCAGCGTTGAAGATCTAGCGGTGAACACCGGGGAGCTGTTTTTT.

This clonotype was seen a few times. J is TRBJ2-3 and V is TRBV7-2, with TRBD2 matching 8 bases. The length of the CDR3 is 14 residues. Germline values: CDR1 SGHTA, CDR2 FQGNSA. J gave up 6 bases and V 3 bases, and 5 bases lay outside the gene matches. The CDR3 DNA follows: TGTGCCAGCAGCTTCGGGACTAGTGGGGATACGCAGTATTTT. Its protein product is CASSFGTSGDTQYF.

The chain uses TRBV20-1 and TRBJ2-2; no clear D. Germline values: CDR1 DFQATT, CDR2 SNEGSKA (reference sequence). V was pared by 2 bases and J by 5 bases, with 15 bases between. This CDR3 comprises 15 residues. This CDR3 is CSARPSPAGTGELFF. Written as DNA, the CDR3 is TGCAGTGCTAGACCCAGTCCGGCCGGTACCGGGGAGCTGTTTTTT.

This clonotype was found a few times. The V call is TRBV7-9, the J call TRBJ2-7, with 10 bases matching TRBD2. This CDR3 region has 15 residues. Germline CDR1 is SEHNR and CDR2 is FQNEAQ (reference sequence). V shed 8 bases and J 7 bases; nucleotides not matched to a gene: 14. The CDR3 DNA is TGTGCCAGCGGTCTATTTAGCGGGAGGCTTGAGGAGCAGTACTTC. It yields the protein CASGLFSGRLEEQYF.

This clonotype was counted a few times. This chain joins TRBV18 and TRBJ1-4; D uncertain. V lost 3 bases, J lost 8 bases, and 7 bases lay in between. CDR1 is KGHSH, CDR2 LQKENI, per germline. The CDR3 is 12 residues long. The CDR3 sequence: CASSPNMEKLFF. The CDR3 DNA reads TGTGCCAGCTCACCTAACATGGAAAAACTGTTTTTT.

This clonotype was recorded at least ten times. The chain uses TRBV7-6 and TRBJ2-7, with D possibly matching TRBD2 (6 bases). Deletions cut 1 base from V and 7 bases from J, with 20 bases between. This CDR3 spans 16 amino acids. CDR1 and CDR2 (germline): SGHVS, FNYEAQ. The CDR3 region has the DNA TGTGCCAGCAGCTTAGGCTCTAGCGCCGGGTTGGTTGAGCAGTACTTC. Translated: CASSLGSSAGLVEQYF.

The chain uses TRBV12-3 or TRBV12-4 and TRBJ1-4, with D tentatively TRBD1 (5 bases). The V end was cut by 7 bases, the J end by 5 bases, with 17 bases between. The CDR3 extends over 15 amino acids. The CDR3 DNA reads TGTGCCAGCACCAAAGGGGCAGGTCCGAATGAAAAACTGTTTTTT. Its translation is CASTKGAGPNEKLFF.

This chain links TRBV20-1 with TRBJ1-6, with a tentative D call TRBD1 (5 bases). Germline assignment: CDR1 DFQATT and CDR2 SNEGSKA (reference sequence). The CDR3 loop spans 15 amino acids. V dropped 0 bases and J dropped 2 bases, with 8 bases sitting between them. The CDR3 DNA reads as TGCAGTGCTAGAGAGGGGGGAACCTATAATTCACCCCTCCACTTT. It codes for CSAREGGTYNSPLHF.

V gene TRBV5-5 combines with J gene TRBJ1-2; the D is unclear. Germline CDR1 and CDR2: SGHKS and YYEKEE (reference sequence). Trimming removed 4 bases at V and 8 bases at J, with 9 bases between. The CDR3 loop spans 11 amino acids. The CDR3 reads CASSPPGGYTF. The CDR3 DNA reads as TGTGCCAGCAGCCCGCCGGGGGGCTACACCTTC.

The rearrangement uses TRBV20-1 and TRBJ1-4; no clear D. The germline gives CDR1 DFQATT, CDR2 SNEGSKA (reference sequence). V was pared by 5 bases and J by 5 bases, with 6 bases between. This CDR3 is 11 amino acids long. The CDR3 DNA is TGCAGTGCTGGAAGGAATGAAAAACTGTTTTTT. It translates to CSAGRNEKLFF.

This clonotype occurred many times. The DNA of the CDR3 is TGCAGTGCTAGGCGGGACACCTCCTACGAGCAGTACTTC. Amino acid sequence: CSARRDTSYEQYF. The chain joins TRBV20-1 to TRBJ2-7; D tentatively reads TRBD1 or TRBD2 (6 bases each). The V gene lost 3 bases and the J gene lost 0 bases, with 9 bases spanning the gap. This CDR3 is 13 amino acids long. Germline lookup yields CDR1 DFQATT and CDR2 SNEGSKA (reference sequence).